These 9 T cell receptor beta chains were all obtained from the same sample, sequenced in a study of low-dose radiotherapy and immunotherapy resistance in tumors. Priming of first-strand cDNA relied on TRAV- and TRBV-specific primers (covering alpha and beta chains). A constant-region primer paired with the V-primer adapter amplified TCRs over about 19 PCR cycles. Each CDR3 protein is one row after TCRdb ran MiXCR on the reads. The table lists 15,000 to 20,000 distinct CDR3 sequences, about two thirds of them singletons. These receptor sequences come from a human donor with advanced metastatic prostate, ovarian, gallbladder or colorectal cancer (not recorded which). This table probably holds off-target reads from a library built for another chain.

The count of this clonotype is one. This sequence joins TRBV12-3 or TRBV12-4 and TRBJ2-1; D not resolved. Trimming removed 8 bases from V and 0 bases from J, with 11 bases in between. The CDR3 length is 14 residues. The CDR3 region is CASSDQNSYNEQFF. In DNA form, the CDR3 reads TGTGCCAGCTCCGACCAGAACTCCTACAATGAGCAGTTCTTC.

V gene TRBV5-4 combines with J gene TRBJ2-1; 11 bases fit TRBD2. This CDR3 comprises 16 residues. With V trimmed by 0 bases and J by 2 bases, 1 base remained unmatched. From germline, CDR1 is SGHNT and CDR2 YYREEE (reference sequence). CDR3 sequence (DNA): TGTGCCAGCAGCTTGGGACTAGCGGGGCCCTACAATGAGCAGTTCTTC. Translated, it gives CASSLGLAGPYNEQFF.

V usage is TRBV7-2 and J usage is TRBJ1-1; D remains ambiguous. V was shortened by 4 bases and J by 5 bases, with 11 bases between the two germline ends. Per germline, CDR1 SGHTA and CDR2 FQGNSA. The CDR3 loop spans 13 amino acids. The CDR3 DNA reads TGTGCCAGCAGCTCCTATGGAGGAACTGAAGCTTTCTTT. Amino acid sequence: CASSSYGGTEAFF.

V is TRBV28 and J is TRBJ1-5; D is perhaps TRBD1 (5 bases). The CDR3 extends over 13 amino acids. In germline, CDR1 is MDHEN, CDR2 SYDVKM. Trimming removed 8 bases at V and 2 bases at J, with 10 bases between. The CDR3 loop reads CASRGGGNQPQHF. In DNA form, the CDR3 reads TGTGCCAGCCGTGGAGGGGGCAATCAGCCCCAGCATTTT.

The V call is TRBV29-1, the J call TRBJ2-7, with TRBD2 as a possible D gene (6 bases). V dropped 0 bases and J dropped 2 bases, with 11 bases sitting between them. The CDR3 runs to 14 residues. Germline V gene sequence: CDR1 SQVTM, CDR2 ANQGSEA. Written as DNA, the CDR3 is TGCAGCGTTGAAGAAGACGGCGGGACCTACGAGCAGTACTTC. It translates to CSVEEDGGTYEQYF.

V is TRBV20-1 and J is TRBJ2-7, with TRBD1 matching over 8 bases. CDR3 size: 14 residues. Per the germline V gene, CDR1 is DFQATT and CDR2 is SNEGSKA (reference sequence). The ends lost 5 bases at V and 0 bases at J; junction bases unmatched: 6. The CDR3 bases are TGCAGTGCTGAGGACAGGGACAACTCCTACGAGCAGTACTTC. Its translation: CSAEDRDNSYEQYF.

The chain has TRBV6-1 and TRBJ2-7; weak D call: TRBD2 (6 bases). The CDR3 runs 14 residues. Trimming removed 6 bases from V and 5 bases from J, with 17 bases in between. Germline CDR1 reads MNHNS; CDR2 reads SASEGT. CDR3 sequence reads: CASSSTQGGDEQYF. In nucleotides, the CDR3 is TGTGCCAGCAGCTCGACCCAGGGCGGGGACGAGCAGTACTTC.

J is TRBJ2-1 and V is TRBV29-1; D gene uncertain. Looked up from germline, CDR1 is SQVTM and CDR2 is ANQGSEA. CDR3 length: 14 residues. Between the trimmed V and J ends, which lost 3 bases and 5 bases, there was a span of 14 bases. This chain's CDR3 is CSVDTRLVNNEQFF. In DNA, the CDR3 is TGCAGCGTTGATACCCGCCTAGTGAACAATGAGCAGTTCTTC.

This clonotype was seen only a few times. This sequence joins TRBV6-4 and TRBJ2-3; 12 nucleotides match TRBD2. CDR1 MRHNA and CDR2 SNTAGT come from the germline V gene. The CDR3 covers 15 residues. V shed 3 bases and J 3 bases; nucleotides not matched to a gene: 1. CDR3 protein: CASSETSGGTDTQYF. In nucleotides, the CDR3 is TGTGCCAGCAGTGAGACTAGCGGGGGAACAGATACGCAGTATTTT.